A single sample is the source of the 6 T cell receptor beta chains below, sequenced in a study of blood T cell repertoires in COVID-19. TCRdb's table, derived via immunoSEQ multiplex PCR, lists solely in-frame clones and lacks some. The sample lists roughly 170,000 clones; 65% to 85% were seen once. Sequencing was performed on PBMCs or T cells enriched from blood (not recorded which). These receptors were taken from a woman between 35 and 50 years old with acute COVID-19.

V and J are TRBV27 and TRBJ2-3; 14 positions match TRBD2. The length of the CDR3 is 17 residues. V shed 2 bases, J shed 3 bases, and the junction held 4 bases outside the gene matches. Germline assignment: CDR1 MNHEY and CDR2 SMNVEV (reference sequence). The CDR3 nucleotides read TGTGCCAGCAGTTTAGGGACTAGCGGGAGACGGACAGATACGCAGTATTTT. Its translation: CASSLGTSGRRTDTQYF.

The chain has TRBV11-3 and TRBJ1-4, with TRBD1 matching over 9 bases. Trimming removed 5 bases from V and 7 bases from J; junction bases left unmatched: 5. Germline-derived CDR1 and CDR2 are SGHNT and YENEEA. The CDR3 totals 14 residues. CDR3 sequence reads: CASSTADRGEKLFF. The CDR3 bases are TGTGCCAGCAGCACAGCGGACAGGGGTGAAAAACTGTTTTTT.

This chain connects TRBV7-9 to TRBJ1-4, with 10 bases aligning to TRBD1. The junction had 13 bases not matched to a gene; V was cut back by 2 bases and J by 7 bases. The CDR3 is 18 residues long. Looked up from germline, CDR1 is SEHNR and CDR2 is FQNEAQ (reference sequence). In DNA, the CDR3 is TGTGCCAGCAGCTTAAAGGTCGGGACAGGGGTCTCTGGTGAAAAACTGTTTTTT. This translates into CASSLKVGTGVSGEKLFF.

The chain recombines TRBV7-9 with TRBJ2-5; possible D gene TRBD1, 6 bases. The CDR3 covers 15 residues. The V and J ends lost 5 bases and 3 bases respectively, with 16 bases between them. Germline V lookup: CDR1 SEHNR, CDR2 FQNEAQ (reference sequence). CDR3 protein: CASSRFHEGEETQYF. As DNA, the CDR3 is TGTGCCAGCAGCCGGTTCCACGAGGGGGAAGAGACCCAGTACTTC.

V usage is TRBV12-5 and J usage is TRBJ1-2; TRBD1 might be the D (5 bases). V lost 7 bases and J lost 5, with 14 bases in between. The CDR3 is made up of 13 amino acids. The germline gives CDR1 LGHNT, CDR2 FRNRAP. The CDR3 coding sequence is TGTGCTAGTGCCCCCGGGGGTTTATATGGCTACACCTTC. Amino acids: CASAPGGLYGYTF.

The CDR3 DNA follows: TGCGCCAGCAGCACGGGATCCACAGATACGCAGTATTTT. Its translation is CASSTGSTDTQYF. This chain links TRBV5-1 with TRBJ2-3; D might be TRBD2 (5 bases). With 4 bases removed from V and 2 bases from J, the gap between germline ends came to 8 bases. This CDR3 spans 13 amino acids. The germline V gene has CDR1 SGHRS and CDR2 YFSETQ.